A selection of T cell receptor beta chains follows, all from one sample in a study of cytomegalovirus exposure and HLA in healthy donors. Profiling relied on immunoSEQ multiplex PCR, and the TCRdb table lists in-frame clones only, not all of them. There are approximately 91,000 clones in the sample; about four fifths occur only once, and 9% to 12% lies in the top ten. The specimen sequenced was PBMCs. The receptors stem from a human donor in good health. Both conserved end residues are part of each CDR3. Fields, in order: J gene, D gene, clone size, V gene, CDR3 DNA, CDR3 protein. A D gene is named only where the DNA matches it firmly. Clone size appears in some rows only: once, few, many, or a class for an expanded clone.

J gene: TRBJ2-7
D gene: TRBD2
clone size: -
V gene: TRBV28
CDR3 DNA: TGTGCCAGCAGCCTCAGCGGGAGGGGGGTGTACGAGCAGTACTTC
CDR3 protein: CASSLSGRGVYEQYF

J gene: TRBJ1-4
D gene: TRBD1
clone size: few
V gene: TRBV6-5
CDR3 DNA: TGTGCCAGCAGTCAAGGACAGGGACTGTTTTTT
CDR3 protein: CASSQGQGLFF

J gene: TRBJ1-3
D gene: -
clone size: -
V gene: TRBV7-2
CDR3 DNA: TGTGCCAGCAGCTTACTTACCTGGGGAGGGGCTGGAAACACCATATATTTT
CDR3 protein: CASSLLTWGGAGNTIYF

J gene: TRBJ2-1
D gene: -
clone size: -
V gene: TRBV6-6
CDR3 DNA: TGTGCTACCACCCCTAGGCAAAACTCCTACAATGAGCAGTTCTTC
CDR3 protein: CATTPRQNSYNEQFF

J gene: TRBJ2-3
D gene: TRBD2
clone size: -
V gene: TRBV9
CDR3 DNA: TGTGCCAGCGGGTGGGGCGGGGGGGGGCAGGATACGCAGTATTTT
CDR3 protein: CASGWGGGGQDTQYF

J gene: TRBJ2-3
D gene: -
clone size: -
V gene: TRBV5-6
CDR3 DNA: TGTGCCAGCAGCTTTGATAGTCCCACAGATACGCAGTATTTT
CDR3 protein: CASSFDSPTDTQYF

J gene: TRBJ1-5
D gene: -
clone size: -
V gene: TRBV6-1
CDR3 DNA: TGTGCCAGCAGTGAACTCAGATATAGCAATCAGCCCCAGCATTTT
CDR3 protein: CASSELRYSNQPQHF

J gene: TRBJ2-1
D gene: TRBD2
clone size: -
V gene: TRBV29-1
CDR3 DNA: TGCAGCGTTGCAGCGGGGGGGAGCTCCTACAATGAGCAGTTCTTC
CDR3 protein: CSVAAGGSSYNEQFF

J gene: TRBJ1-1
D gene: -
clone size: -
V gene: TRBV9
CDR3 DNA: TGTGCCAGCAGCGTCGACAGGTTGCACACTGAAGCTTTCTTT
CDR3 protein: CASSVDRLHTEAFF

J gene: TRBJ2-3
D gene: TRBD2
clone size: -
V gene: TRBV5-1
CDR3 DNA: TGCGCCAGCAGCCTCCGAGGACTAGCGGGAGATTCGCCAGATACGCAGTATTTT
CDR3 protein: CASSLRGLAGDSPDTQYF

J gene: TRBJ2-2
D gene: TRBD2
clone size: few
V gene: TRBV28
CDR3 DNA: TGTGCCAGCCGACTAGCGGGAAACCGGAATGAGGGAACCGGGGAGCTGTTTTTT
CDR3 protein: CASRLAGNRNEGTGELFF

J gene: TRBJ1-3
D gene: -
clone size: -
V gene: TRBV5-1
CDR3 DNA: TGCGCCAGCAGCTTGGAAGGCGGAGATGTGGGAAACACCATATATTTT
CDR3 protein: CASSLEGGDVGNTIYF

J gene: TRBJ2-2
D gene: TRBD1
clone size: -
V gene: TRBV19
CDR3 DNA: TGTGCCAGTAGTATGGGGGACAGAAACACCGGGGAGCTGTTTTTT
CDR3 protein: CASSMGDRNTGELFF

J gene: TRBJ2-3
D gene: -
clone size: -
V gene: TRBV19
CDR3 DNA: TGTGCCAGTAGTAGCTCTCTAGCATCTCTCACAGATACGCAGTATTTT
CDR3 protein: CASSSSLASLTDTQYF

J gene: TRBJ1-2
D gene: -
clone size: -
V gene: TRBV29-1
CDR3 DNA: TGCAGCATCCGCGCCACGAGCTATGGCTACACCTTC
CDR3 protein: CSIRATSYGYTF

J gene: TRBJ2-7
D gene: -
clone size: -
V gene: TRBV30
CDR3 DNA: TGTACCTGGAGTGTACTACGGCGCACAACCTACGAGCAGTACTTC
CDR3 protein: CTWSVLRRTTYEQYF

J gene: TRBJ2-5
D gene: -
clone size: -
V gene: TRBV7-2
CDR3 DNA: TGTGCCAGCAGCTCCGGGACAAGGAAAGAGACCCAGTACTTC
CDR3 protein: CASSSGTRKETQYF

J gene: TRBJ2-3
D gene: -
clone size: -
V gene: TRBV10-2
CDR3 DNA: TGCGCCAGCAGCCGGACTGGAAGCACAGATACGCAGTATTTT
CDR3 protein: CASSRTGSTDTQYF

J gene: TRBJ2-2
D gene: TRBD2
clone size: -
V gene: TRBV11-3
CDR3 DNA: TGTGCCAGCAGCTTAGGTGCGGGAGAACGGGAGCTGTTTTTT
CDR3 protein: CASSLGAGERELFF

J gene: TRBJ2-6
D gene: TRBD2
clone size: -
V gene: TRBV7-8
CDR3 DNA: TGTGCCAGCAGCCCGAGCGGGAGGGCCCTCACTGGGGCCAACGTCCTGACTTTC
CDR3 protein: CASSPSGRALTGANVLTF

J gene: TRBJ2-7
D gene: TRBD1
clone size: -
V gene: TRBV19
CDR3 DNA: TGTGCCAGTAGTCAGGGACAGAGCTACGAGCAGTACTTC
CDR3 protein: CASSQGQSYEQYF

J gene: TRBJ2-5
D gene: TRBD1
clone size: -
V gene: TRBV9
CDR3 DNA: TGTGCCAGCAGCGGCTTACAGGGGGCTCTCGGGACCCAAGAGACCCAGTACTTC
CDR3 protein: CASSGLQGALGTQETQYF

J gene: TRBJ2-3
D gene: TRBD2
clone size: -
V gene: TRBV27
CDR3 DNA: TGTGCCAGCAGCCCGTCGGGACTAGCCCCAGATACGCAGTATTTT
CDR3 protein: CASSPSGLAPDTQYF

J gene: TRBJ2-2
D gene: TRBD2
clone size: -
V gene: TRBV9
CDR3 DNA: TGTGCCAGCAGCACCACCGGGACTAGCAACACCGGGGAGCTGTTTTTT
CDR3 protein: CASSTTGTSNTGELFF

J gene: TRBJ2-1
D gene: TRBD2
clone size: -
V gene: TRBV14
CDR3 DNA: TGTGCCAGCAGCCTTAGCGGGGGGGGTACTAATGAGCAGTTCTTC
CDR3 protein: CASSLSGGGTNEQFF

J gene: TRBJ2-7
D gene: -
clone size: -
V gene: TRBV2
CDR3 DNA: TGTGCCAGCCGGAGCCGTTTAGTCTACGAGCAGTACTTC
CDR3 protein: CASRSRLVYEQYF

J gene: TRBJ2-5
D gene: TRBD1
clone size: -
V gene: TRBV9
CDR3 DNA: TGTGCCAGCAGCTTAGGACAGGGCCTCGGGGAGACCCAGTACTTC
CDR3 protein: CASSLGQGLGETQYF

J gene: TRBJ2-7
D gene: -
clone size: -
V gene: TRBV7-2
CDR3 DNA: TGTGCCAGCAGCTTAGGAACAGGAAGCTACGAGCAGTACTTC
CDR3 protein: CASSLGTGSYEQYF

J gene: TRBJ2-7
D gene: -
clone size: -
V gene: TRBV4-2
CDR3 DNA: TGTGCCAGCAGCCCCGCCGGGAACCACGAGCAGTACTTC
CDR3 protein: CASSPAGNHEQYF

J gene: TRBJ2-1
D gene: -
clone size: -
V gene: TRBV29-1
CDR3 DNA: TGCAGCGTACTTAAGACTCGGTTGAATGAGCAGTTCTTC
CDR3 protein: CSVLKTRLNEQFF

J gene: TRBJ1-1
D gene: -
clone size: -
V gene: TRBV4-2
CDR3 DNA: TGTGCCAGCAGCCAGTCAGGCCCTGAAGCTTTCTTT
CDR3 protein: CASSQSGPEAFF

J gene: TRBJ1-1
D gene: -
clone size: few
V gene: TRBV30
CDR3 DNA: TGTGCCTGGAGTCGCGGGGCGAGAGAAACTGAAGCTTTCTTT
CDR3 protein: CAWSRGARETEAFF

J gene: TRBJ1-1
D gene: -
clone size: -
V gene: TRBV5-1
CDR3 DNA: TGCGCCAGCAGCTTGAGAGGGTTAGGGAACACTGAAGCTTTCTTT
CDR3 protein: CASSLRGLGNTEAFF

J gene: TRBJ2-5
D gene: TRBD2
clone size: few
V gene: TRBV7-2
CDR3 DNA: TGTGCCAGCAGCTTAGCGGGAGCGGGGGGTTCAGAGACCCAGTACTTC
CDR3 protein: CASSLAGAGGSETQYF

J gene: TRBJ1-2
D gene: TRBD1
clone size: -
V gene: TRBV15
CDR3 DNA: TGTGCCACCAGCAGAGGGGCCGACAGGGGGAGCGGCTACACCTTC
CDR3 protein: CATSRGADRGSGYTF

J gene: TRBJ2-2
D gene: -
clone size: few
V gene: TRBV4-1
CDR3 DNA: TGCGCCAGCAGCCATCTCGGGGAGCTGTTTTTT
CDR3 protein: CASSHLGELFF

J gene: TRBJ2-3
D gene: TRBD1
clone size: -
V gene: TRBV7-8
CDR3 DNA: TGTGCCAGCAGCCGATCAACAGGGGGCTCAACAGATACGCAGTATTTT
CDR3 protein: CASSRSTGGSTDTQYF

J gene: TRBJ2-1
D gene: -
clone size: -
V gene: TRBV27
CDR3 DNA: TGTGCCAGCAGTTTGTCGATCCGGGAGATTAGCTACAATGAGCAGTTCTTC
CDR3 protein: CASSLSIREISYNEQFF

J gene: TRBJ1-3
D gene: TRBD1
clone size: -
V gene: TRBV4-1
CDR3 DNA: TGCGCCAGCAGCCCCGGGACAGGGCTTGGAAACACCATATATTTT
CDR3 protein: CASSPGTGLGNTIYF

J gene: TRBJ2-5
D gene: -
clone size: -
V gene: TRBV7-7
CDR3 DNA: TGTGCTAGCAGCTTAGCCGATGGGGCCGAGACCCAGTACTTC
CDR3 protein: CASSLADGAETQYF

J gene: TRBJ2-5
D gene: TRBD2
clone size: once
V gene: TRBV2
CDR3 DNA: TGTGCCAGCAGGCGACTAGCGGGAGTAGGAGAGACCCAGTACTTC
CDR3 protein: CASRRLAGVGETQYF

J gene: TRBJ2-2
D gene: TRBD1
clone size: -
V gene: TRBV2
CDR3 DNA: TGTGCCAGCAGCGGACAGGGCGGGGCAGCCGGGGAGCTGTTTTTT
CDR3 protein: CASSGQGGAAGELFF

J gene: TRBJ2-5
D gene: -
clone size: -
V gene: TRBV25-1
CDR3 DNA: TGTGCCAGCAGTGAATTCCTAGTTGACAGGCAAGAGACCCAGTACTTC
CDR3 protein: CASSEFLVDRQETQYF

J gene: TRBJ1-1
D gene: -
clone size: -
V gene: TRBV19
CDR3 DNA: TGTGCCAGTAAAACAGGGTCCCCGGGGCCTGAAGCTTTCTTT
CDR3 protein: CASKTGSPGPEAFF

J gene: TRBJ2-1
D gene: TRBD2
clone size: few
V gene: TRBV6-6
CDR3 DNA: TGTGCCAGCGCCCTCGGGGGGAAGCAGTTCTTC
CDR3 protein: CASALGGKQFF